This T cell receptor beta chain was obtained from a study of blood T cell repertoires in COVID-19. Overall study context: Donors in the United States, Italy and Spain gave samples during acute or convalescent COVID-19.

How the authors handled the data: Amplification with reference gene primers provided the estimates of nucleated cell counts. Sequencing was performed with immunoSEQ multiplex PCR; in TCRdb, only in-frame clones are kept and a portion is missing. The V and J calls and the clone size are those of that table, but D and trimming were determined from the DNA. The table has 200,000 to 250,000 clones, 85% to 90% seen once; the top ten hold about 2.2%. V was pared by 3 bases and J by 2 bases, with 8 bases between. This CDR3 has 12 amino acids. Germline V gene data show CDR1 as GTSNPN and CDR2 as SVGIG (reference sequence). This clone was seen a single time.

The sequencing sample was made of peripheral blood. The chain uses TRBV30 and TRBJ2-7; TRBD1 might be the D (6 bases). The clonotype was recovered from a woman aged 45-59 years with acute or convalescent COVID-19. The DNA of the CDR3 is TGTGCCTGGAGGGGGGACACCTACGAGCAGTACTTC. Encoded protein: CAWRGDTYEQYF. Together with reference TRBV30 and TRBJ2-7, the CDR3 gives the full variable domain: SQTIHQWPATLVQPVGSPLSLECTVEGTSNPNLYWYRQAAGRGLQLLFYSVGIGQISSEVPQNLSASRPQDRQFILSSKKLLLSDSGFYLCAWRGDTYEQYFGPGTRLTVT.